These 16 T cell receptor beta chains came from one sample sequenced in a study of T cells in Graves' hyperthyroidism and ophthalmopathy. Amplified regions were TCR beta CDR3 sequences from RNA transcripts. With the HTBI primer set, the TCR CDR3 went through a first round of RT-PCR. One entry per CDR3 protein results from TCRdb running MiXCR on the multiplex PCR reads. Among around 800,000 distinct CDR3 sequences, around 39% were seen once, and the ten largest hold 8.9%. Sequenced material: blood. These receptors all come from a man between 18 and 35 years old with Graves' hyperthyroidism.

Ten or more counts support this clonotype. The chain couples TRBV20-1 to TRBJ1-2, with TRBD1 matching 10 bases. Trimming removed 5 bases from V and 4 bases from J; junction bases left unmatched: 4. Germline assignment: CDR1 DFQATT and CDR2 SNEGSKA (reference sequence). The CDR3 totals 13 residues. The CDR3 protein is CSAGDRGTYGYTF. CDR3 DNA: TGCAGTGCTGGGGACAGGGGAACCTATGGCTACACCTTC.

With respect to this clonotype: It is unclear where the CDR3 begins or ends on the DNA, so no DNA is shown, and the CDR3 is as TCRdb lists it. The CDR3 loop reads CACSVEAFGSYEQYF. The rearrangement links TRBV9 to TRBJ2-7. Per germline, CDR1 SGDLS and CDR2 YYNGEE. Including both end residues, the CDR3 is 15 amino acids long.

This chain joins TRBV7-2 and TRBJ1-4; no reliable D call. Trimming removed 5 bases from V and 4 bases from J, with 8 bases in between. Germline V gene data show CDR1 as SGHTA and CDR2 as FQGNSA. The CDR3 loop spans 13 amino acids. The CDR3 DNA follows: TGTGCCAGCAGCAACAGCTATAATGAAAAACTGTTTTTT. Translating it yields CASSNSYNEKLFF.

The CDR3 region is CASSPPSGDREQYF. CDR3 bases: TGTGCCAGCTCACCACCGTCAGGGGACCGCGAGCAGTACTTC. The chain links TRBV9 to TRBJ2-7; perhaps TRBD1 as D (6 bases). CDR3 length: 14 residues. V dropped 7 bases and J dropped 6 bases, with 20 bases sitting between them. Germline lookup yields CDR1 SGDLS and CDR2 YYNGEE. The complete variable domain, with remaining parts taken from reference TRBV9 and TRBJ2-7, reads DSGVTQTPKHLITATGQRVTLRCSPRSGDLSVYWYQQSLDQGLQFLIQYYNGEERAKGNILERFSAQQFPDLHSELNLSSLELGDSALYFCASSPPSGDREQYFGPGTRLTVT.

This clonotype was counted a few times. V usage is TRBV9 and J usage is TRBJ1-5; D unclear. The CDR3 runs to 15 residues. Germline loops: CDR1 SGDLS, CDR2 YYNGEE. V gave up 0 bases and J gave up 3 bases, with 10 bases separating them. CDR3 in DNA: TGTGCCAGCAGCGTAGATACAGCGCCCAATCAGCCCCAGCATTTT. Encoded protein: CASSVDTAPNQPQHF.

The chain links TRBV15 to TRBJ2-4, with no clear D. The CDR3 covers 16 residues. Germline V lookup: CDR1 LNHNV, CDR2 YYDKDF (reference sequence). V lost 0 bases and J lost 1, with 10 bases in between. Here the CDR3 DNA reads TGTGCCACCAGCAGAGAAGGCAGTGGGGCCAAAAACATTCAGTACTTC. Its protein is CATSREGSGAKNIQYF.

This rearrangement joins TRBV20-1 to TRBJ2-5, with TRBD2 matching 11 bases. The CDR3 consists of 14 residues. Germline V gene lookup returns CDR1 DFQATT and CDR2 SNEGSKA (reference sequence). The trim removed 5 bases at V and 5 bases at J, leaving 7 bases unmatched. This CDR3 is CSALAGGRRETQYF. CDR3 sequence (DNA): TGCAGTGCTTTAGCGGGGGGGCGTAGGGAGACCCAGTACTTC.

This clonotype was recorded at least ten times. The chain combines TRBV12-3 or TRBV12-4 with TRBJ1-1, with unresolved D. Trimming stripped 3 bases from V and 6 bases from J, with 8 bases between. There are 12 residues in the CDR3. CDR3 region: CASSLNLPEAFF. CDR3 bases: TGTGCCAGCAGTTTGAATTTGCCTGAAGCTTTCTTT.

V and J are TRBV28 and TRBJ1-1, with D possibly TRBD1 on 5 matching bases. V was clipped by 5 bases and J by 6 bases, with 13 bases between them. The CDR3 contains 13 residues. Germline V gene data show CDR1 as MDHEN and CDR2 as SYDVKM. CDR3 amino acids: CASSLSRAAEAFF. The DNA of the CDR3 is TGTGCCAGCAGTCTATCCAGGGCCGCTGAAGCTTTCTTT.

Many counts were recorded for this clonotype. This sequence joins TRBV27 and TRBJ1-4; tentatively, D is TRBD1 (5 bases). V was trimmed by 5 bases and J by 6 bases, leaving 19 bases between them. The V gene's germline CDR1 is MNHEY and CDR2 SMNVEV (reference sequence). The CDR3 length is 16 residues. The CDR3 loop reads CASSPLVDRVDEKLFF. The CDR3 nucleotides are TGTGCCAGCAGTCCCCTGGTCGACAGAGTGGATGAAAAACTGTTTTTT.

This chain links TRBV6-5 with TRBJ2-7; TRBD2 might be the D (6 bases). Germline V gives CDR1 MNHEY, CDR2 SVGAGI. The CDR3 length is 13 residues. Trimming took off 3 bases at V and 2 bases at J, with 8 bases between the two ends. CDR3 bases: TGTGCCAGCAGTTATGGGGAGGCCTACGAGCAGTACTTC. It codes for CASSYGEAYEQYF.

The CDR3 spells CAISEAGVSGANVLTF. The DNA of the CDR3 is TGTGCCATCAGTGAAGCAGGAGTATCTGGGGCCAACGTCCTGACTTTC. The genes are TRBV10-3 and TRBJ2-6; D remains ambiguous. Germline CDR1 reads ENHRY; CDR2 reads SYGVKD. The CDR3 is 16 residues long. Trimming took 3 bases from V and 1 from J, leaving 10 bases between them.

Many counts were recorded for this clonotype. The rearrangement uses TRBV4-1 and TRBJ2-7; TRBD1 agrees at 7 bases. Trimming cost V 3 bases and J 6 bases; bases outside gene matches: 2. From germline, CDR1 is MGHRA and CDR2 YSYEKL. The CDR3 runs 12 residues. CDR3 sequence reads: CASSQTGREQYF. Written as DNA, the CDR3 is TGCGCCAGCAGCCAGACAGGGCGCGAGCAGTACTTC.

The CDR3 sequence: CSVEPDYQETQYF. CDR3 nucleotides: TGCAGCGTTGAGCCAGATTATCAAGAGACCCAGTACTTC. V usage is TRBV29-1 and J usage is TRBJ2-5; no reliable D call. In germline, CDR1 is SQVTM, CDR2 ANQGSEA. V dropped 3 bases and J dropped 2 bases, with 10 bases sitting between them. The CDR3 runs to 13 residues.

About this clonotype: At one boundary the junction diverges from the germline segment, which might be a read error. The chain employs TRBV10-2 and TRBJ1-5; unclear D gene. CDR1 and CDR2 (germline): WSHSY, SAAADI. CDR3 length: 12 residues. The CDR3 region has the DNA TGTGCCTGTGGGAGTTCGGGACAGCCCCAGCATTTT. Translated: CACGSSGQPQHF.

This clonotype has a count of ten or more. The chain has TRBV29-1 and TRBJ1-5; D not resolved. CDR1 and CDR2 from the germline V gene are SQVTM and ANQGSEA. With 7 bases removed from V and 1 base from J, the gap between germline ends came to 8 bases. The CDR3 loop spans 12 amino acids. Written as DNA, the CDR3 is TGCAGCGGCCTGGGGAGCAATCAGCCCCAGCATTTT. Its protein product is CSGLGSNQPQHF.